This T cell receptor beta chain was sequenced for a study of Ad26.COV2.S vaccination and SARS-CoV-2 variants. Produced via immunoSEQ multiplex PCR; TCRdb's table is partial and in-frame only. The table shows approximately 460,000 clones, with 80% to 90% occurring only once. Sample treatment: over 15 received Ad26.COV2.S at low or high dose, single or two shots; about 5 received placebo; per-sample allocation not given. Sampling happened 63 days after the first vaccine or placebo injection. The CDR3 sequence is 13 residues long. Trimming pared 3 bases from V and 2 bases from J, leaving 8 bases between. The germline gives CDR1 WSHSY, CDR2 SAAADI.

The source material was peripheral blood, sampled in a trial of Ad26.COV2.S vaccine versus placebo. This chain links TRBV10-2 with TRBJ2-7; TRBD1 is a possible D gene (6 bases). This receptor was identified in a person aged 18-60 years who received the Ad26.COV2.S COVID-19 vaccine or a placebo. The CDR3 sequence: CASSEQGTYEQYF. As DNA, the CDR3 is TGCGCCAGCAGTGAACAGGGAACCTACGAGCAGTACTTC.